These 26 T cell receptor beta chains originate from one sample sequenced in a study of cytomegalovirus exposure and HLA in healthy donors. PCR employed 60 Vbeta and 13 Jbeta primers. Using immunoSEQ multiplex PCR, the repertoire was profiled, and TCRdb retains in-frame clones only, with some absent. Its listing shows fewer than 85,000 clones. What was sequenced was PBMCs. The receptors originated from a man aged 45-65 years in good health and CMV-seropositive.

J is TRBJ2-7 and V is TRBV5-1; 13 positions agree with TRBD2. V gave up 0 bases and J gave up 4 bases; unmatched junction bases: 7. Germline V lookup: CDR1 SGHRS, CDR2 YFSETQ. CDR3 length equals 17 residues. The CDR3 DNA sequence: TGCGCCAGCAGCTTGGGGGGGACTAGCGGGAAAGGGTACGAGCAGTACTTC. It is translated as CASSLGGTSGKGYEQYF.

The chain recombines TRBV5-1 with TRBJ1-5; D is possibly TRBD1 (6 bases). Germline V gene lookup returns CDR1 SGHRS and CDR2 YFSETQ. The CDR3 consists of 15 residues. V was trimmed by 0 bases and J by 4 bases, leaving 11 bases between them. The CDR3 DNA is TGCGCCAGCAGCTTGGGGGAGGGGGTTAATCAGCCCCAGCATTTT. This sequence encodes CASSLGEGVNQPQHF.

The rearrangement uses TRBV14 and TRBJ1-1; the D gene is possibly TRBD1 (6 bases). CDR3 length equals 14 residues. V dropped 2 bases and J dropped 4 bases, with 11 bases sitting between them. From germline, CDR1 is SGHDN and CDR2 FVKESK. As DNA, the CDR3 is TGTGCCAGCAGCCAAAGGGGCAGGGGCACTGAAGCTTTCTTT. This encodes CASSQRGRGTEAFF. Looking up the rest from reference TRBV14 and TRBJ1-1 gives the full variable domain: EAGVTQFPSHSVIEKGQTVTLRCDPISGHDNLYWYRRVMGKEIKFLLHFVKESKQDESGMPNNRFLAERTGGTYSTLKVQPAELEDSGVYFCASSQRGRGTEAFFGQGTRLTVV.

The chain employs TRBV29-1 and TRBJ1-2; 10 bases align to TRBD1. From germline, CDR1 is SQVTM and CDR2 ANQGSEA. Trimming removed 1 base from V and 4 bases from J; junction bases left unmatched: 12. CDR3 size: 17 residues. The CDR3 is CSVEVIPTGGEGYGYTF. The CDR3 coding sequence is TGCAGCGTTGAAGTGATACCGACAGGGGGCGAGGGCTATGGCTACACCTTC.

The chain carries TRBV6-1 and TRBJ1-1; TRBD1 matches at 7 bases. V lost 4 bases and J lost 6; bases outside the gene matches: 5. The CDR3 length is 13 residues. Looked up from germline, CDR1 is MNHNS and CDR2 is SASEGT. This CDR3 reads CASSVDREAEAFF. The CDR3 DNA sequence: TGTGCCAGCAGTGTCGACAGGGAGGCTGAAGCTTTCTTT.

The J gene is TRBJ1-1, the V gene TRBV21-1. TRBV21-1 constitutes a pseudogene. The length of the CDR3 is 12 residues. The DNA for the CDR3 is TGTGCCAGCAGCCAACCAGCGGGGGGGGCTTTCTTT. Translated, it gives CASSQPAGGAFF.

This sequence joins TRBV18 and TRBJ1-2; D is uncertain. The germline V and J ends were trimmed by 8 bases and 7 bases, with 23 bases remaining between them. The CDR3 is made up of 15 amino acids. In germline, CDR1 is KGHSH, CDR2 LQKENI. The CDR3 loop reads CASETVYIKGGGYTF. CDR3 DNA: TGTGCCAGCGAAACGGTATACATTAAGGGAGGTGGCTACACCTTC.

CDR3 DNA: TGCGCCAGCAGCTTGAGAGGGACAGGGCAGGGGAATGAGCAGTTCTTC. It is translated as CASSLRGTGQGNEQFF. The rearrangement joins TRBV5-1 to TRBJ2-1; 9 nucleotides line up with TRBD1. This CDR3 spans 16 amino acids. CDR1 SGHRS and CDR2 YFSETQ come from the germline V gene. Losses at the gene ends were 1 base for V and 7 bases for J; bases not matched to a gene: 9.

This chain connects TRBV19 to TRBJ1-1; 7 bases line up with TRBD1. Germline V CDR1 and CDR2: LNHDA, SQIVND (reference sequence). This CDR3 comprises 14 residues. The V gene end was trimmed by 7 bases and the J gene end by 1 base; junction bases not matched to a gene: 6. The CDR3 region has the DNA TGTGCCAGTATCAACAGGGGAGGGAACACTGAAGCTTTCTTT. This codes for CASINRGGNTEAFF.

The V call is TRBV9, the J call TRBJ2-1; TRBD1 agrees at 10 bases. The CDR3 has 14 residues. Looked up from germline, CDR1 is SGDLS and CDR2 is YYNGEE. V gave up 0 bases and J gave up 10 bases; unmatched junction bases: 4. CDR3 loop: CASSVEGTGDEQFF. As DNA, the CDR3 is TGTGCCAGCAGCGTAGAGGGGACAGGGGACGAGCAGTTCTTC.

V is TRBV5-1 and J is TRBJ2-3, with 10 bases aligning to TRBD2. The CDR3 loop spans 14 amino acids. V dropped 3 bases and J dropped 4; count of bases not matched to a gene: 2. Germline V gene sequence: CDR1 SGHRS, CDR2 YFSETQ. The CDR3 spells CASSYLAGADTQYF. The CDR3, as DNA: TGCGCCAGCAGCTACCTAGCGGGAGCAGATACGCAGTATTTT.

The chain links TRBV4-1 to TRBJ2-5; 11 bases fit TRBD2. Trimming at V came to 4 bases and at J to 5 bases, leaving 3 bases not matched to a gene. This CDR3 is 14 amino acids long. The V gene's germline CDR1 is MGHRA and CDR2 YSYEKL. The DNA of the CDR3 is TGCGCCAGCAGCCTTGCTAGCGGGGGGGAGACCCAGTACTTC. Amino acid sequence: CASSLASGGETQYF.

The chain carries TRBV19 and TRBJ1-3; 7 bases align to TRBD1. The junction had 8 bases not matched to a gene; V was cut back by 0 bases and J by 9 bases. Germline V CDR1 and CDR2: LNHDA, SQIVND (reference sequence). This CDR3 region has 15 residues. The CDR3 region has the DNA TGTGCCAGTAGTATAGACCCCGCAGGGGGTGCCACCATATATTTT. Its translation: CASSIDPAGGATIYF.

This chain joins TRBV5-1 and TRBJ1-3; the D is unclear. V dropped 0 bases and J dropped 2 bases, with 9 bases sitting between them. The CDR3 loop spans 15 amino acids. Germline values: CDR1 SGHRS, CDR2 YFSETQ. The CDR3 loop is CASSLDGAPGNTIYF. In DNA, the CDR3 is TGCGCCAGCAGCTTGGACGGAGCCCCTGGAAACACCATATATTTT. Looking up the rest from reference TRBV5-1 and TRBJ1-3 gives the full variable domain: KAGVTQTPRYLIKTRGQQVTLSCSPISGHRSVSWYQQTPGQGLQFLFEYFSETQRNKGNFPGRFSGRQFSNSRSEMNVSTLELGDSALYLCASSLDGAPGNTIYFGEGSWLTVV.

The chain links TRBV6-5 to TRBJ1-1; D is possibly TRBD1 (5 bases). V was cut by 6 bases and J by 4 bases, with 12 bases left in between. This CDR3 has 13 residues. The germline CDR1 and CDR2 sequences are MNHEY and SVGAGI. Written as DNA, the CDR3 is TGTGCCAGCAGACAGGCCAAATTCACTGAAGCTTTCTTT. It translates to CASRQAKFTEAFF.

CDR3 bases: TGTGCCAGCAGTTTCTCTCCCCTCACCCGGACCGGGGAGCTGTTTTTT. This translates into CASSFSPLTRTGELFF. The chain recombines TRBV27 with TRBJ2-2; D is undetermined. This CDR3 is built from 16 residues. With 3 bases removed from V and 5 bases from J, the gap between germline ends came to 16 bases. In germline, CDR1 is MNHEY, CDR2 SMNVEV (reference sequence).

Details on this clone: One junction end does not reproduce the germline sequence, and a read error may be involved. V and J are TRBV7-3 and TRBJ2-1; maybe TRBD1 (6 bases). Germline values: CDR1 SGHTA, CDR2 FQGTGA. This CDR3 has 16 residues. The CDR3 loop reads CASSPDSYSSDNEQFF. The CDR3, as DNA: TGTGCCAGCAGCCCGGACAGCTATAGCTCCGACAATGAGCAGTTCTTC.

The chain couples TRBV11-2 to TRBJ2-7; D call uncertain. V gave up 4 bases and J gave up 7 bases, with 20 bases separating them. CDR3 length equals 15 residues. Germline CDR1 and CDR2: SGHAT and FQNNGV. This CDR3 reads CASSSSMAAWSEQYF. DNA of the CDR3: TGTGCCAGCAGCTCTTCTATGGCCGCTTGGAGTGAGCAGTACTTC.

V and J are TRBV4-1 and TRBJ1-1, with D perhaps TRBD1 (5 bases). Between the trimmed V and J ends, which lost 4 bases and 10 bases, there was a span of 16 bases. The germline V gene encodes CDR1 MGHRA and CDR2 YSYEKL. CDR3 length equals 13 residues. CDR3 region: CASSPDLQDAAFF. The CDR3, as DNA: TGCGCCAGCAGCCCTGACCTACAGGACGCAGCTTTCTTT.

The chain carries TRBV5-5 and TRBJ2-5; TRBD1 is a possible D gene (5 bases). V gave up 0 bases and J gave up 4 bases, with 7 bases separating them. Germline CDR1 reads SGHKS; CDR2 reads YYEKEE (reference sequence). The CDR3 length is 13 residues. CDR3 sequence reads: CASSLAQGETQYF. The CDR3 region has the DNA TGTGCCAGCAGCTTGGCCCAGGGAGAGACCCAGTACTTC.

The V call is TRBV11-2, the J call TRBJ1-1; the D is unclear. CDR3 length: 14 amino acids. The germline V gene has CDR1 SGHAT and CDR2 FQNNGV. V dropped 5 bases and J dropped 4 bases, with 14 bases sitting between them. CDR3 nucleotides: TGTGCCAGCAGCGGATACAGAGGAGGCACTGAAGCTTTCTTT. Translating it yields CASSGYRGGTEAFF.

The chain joins TRBV11-2 to TRBJ2-7; 7 bases are shared with TRBD1. The CDR3 runs to 14 residues. Losses at the gene ends were 0 bases for V and 6 bases for J; bases not matched to a gene: 5. Germline assignment: CDR1 SGHAT and CDR2 FQNNGV. This chain's CDR3 is CASSLDSTGIEQYV. The CDR3 DNA follows: TGTGCCAGCAGCTTAGATTCGACAGGGATCGAGCAGTACGTC.

The chain links TRBV6-1 to TRBJ1-5, with TRBD1 identical over 7 bases. Germline lookup yields CDR1 MNHNS and CDR2 SASEGT. The CDR3 has 13 amino acids. The trim removed 7 bases at V and 5 bases at J, leaving 5 bases unmatched. The CDR3 loop reads CASTPRGDQPQHF. The CDR3, as DNA: TGTGCCAGCACCCCCAGGGGGGATCAGCCCCAGCATTTT.

The chain joins TRBV10-3 to TRBJ2-1; no reliable D call. The V gene's germline CDR1 is ENHRY and CDR2 SYGVKD. V shed 0 bases and J shed 7 bases, with 4 bases lying between them. The length of the CDR3 is 12 residues. CDR3 nucleotide sequence: TGTGCCATCAGTGAGTCTATGAATGAGCAGTTCTTC. Translation gives CAISESMNEQFF.

The chain recombines TRBV15 with TRBJ2-7; TRBD2 aligns across 7 bases. Trimming cost V 4 bases and J 1 base; bases outside gene matches: 4. The CDR3 extends over 14 amino acids. From germline, CDR1 is LNHNV and CDR2 YYDKDF (reference sequence). CDR3 coding DNA: TGTGCCACCAGCATCTCGGGGGGATCCTACGAGCAGTACGTC. As protein: CATSISGGSYEQYV.

The chain combines TRBV5-1 with TRBJ2-5; the D gene is possibly TRBD1 (7 bases). The CDR3 totals 16 residues. Trimming took off 0 bases at V and 2 bases at J, with 14 bases between the two ends. Germline V gene data show CDR1 as SGHRS and CDR2 as YFSETQ. The CDR3 is CASSLGQGGPQETQYF. The CDR3, as DNA: TGCGCCAGCAGCTTGGGACAGGGAGGCCCGCAAGAGACCCAGTACTTC.